These 5 T cell receptor beta chains were all obtained from the same sample, sequenced in a study of T cells in Graves' hyperthyroidism and ophthalmopathy. Amplified TCR beta CDR3 regions derived from RNA transcripts. RT-PCR in the first round (using the HTBI primer set) targeted the TCR CDR3. TCRdb fed the multiplex PCR reads into MiXCR, producing one record per CDR3 protein. The sample consists of a few hundred thousand distinct CDR3 sequences, about 13% of them appearing once. Input material: blood. The receptor set was obtained from a man under 40 with Graves' hyperthyroidism that later progressed to Graves' ophthalmopathy.

This clonotype came up many times. The genes are TRBV12-3 or TRBV12-4 and TRBJ1-2; 10 bases match TRBD1. V gave up 4 bases and J gave up 6 bases; unmatched junction bases: 2. The CDR3 spans 13 residues. The CDR3: CASSSGQGNGYTF. The CDR3 nucleotides are TGTGCCAGCAGTTCGGGACAGGGGAATGGCTACACCTTC.

For the CDR3, the DNA is TGTGCCAGCAGCCCCAGGATGAGGGCGAACACCGGGGAGCTGTTTTTT. This gives the protein CASSPRMRANTGELFF. The chain employs TRBV28 and TRBJ2-2; tentative D call: TRBD2 (5 bases). Deletions cut 6 bases from V and 0 bases from J, with 14 bases between. CDR3 length equals 16 residues. Germline V CDR1 and CDR2: MDHEN, SYDVKM.

This clonotype has ten or more counts. The chain links TRBV28 to TRBJ2-2, with D unclear. Looked up from germline, CDR1 is MDHEN and CDR2 is SYDVKM. There are 14 residues in the CDR3. Between the trimmed V and J ends, which lost 3 bases and 4 bases, there was a span of 9 bases. CDR3: CASSFRHVTGELFF. The DNA of the CDR3 is TGTGCCAGCAGTTTTCGACATGTCACCGGGGAGCTGTTTTTT.

The genes are TRBV11-3 and TRBJ2-2; no reliable D call. The CDR3 contains 16 residues. Trimming took off 1 base at V and 2 bases at J, with 11 bases between the two ends. Germline assignment: CDR1 SGHNT and CDR2 YENEEA. The CDR3 loop reads CASSLGLTLNTGELFF. DNA for the CDR3: TGTGCCAGCAGCTTAGGATTGACACTTAACACCGGGGAGCTGTTTTTT.

This clonotype was counted between two and nine times. The chain carries TRBV3-1 and TRBJ1-6; maybe TRBD1 (5 bases). The germline V and J ends were trimmed by 1 base and 8 bases, with 9 bases remaining between them. The CDR3 length is 14 residues. Germline loops: CDR1 LGHDT, CDR2 YNNKEL (reference sequence). The DNA of the CDR3 is TGTGCCAGCAGCCAAGTCGGGGGTGATTCACCCCTCCACTTT. It is translated as CASSQVGGDSPLHF.